This T cell receptor beta chain was sequenced for a study of post-analysis software for immune sequencing data. The CDR3 loop spans 15 amino acids. The germline gives CDR1 SGHTA, CDR2 FQGNSA. The V and J ends lost 0 bases and 7 bases, in that order; junction bases with no gene match: 0. The authors incorporated unique molecular identifiers into the TCR beta cDNA libraries. The authors obtained about 520,000 cDNA molecules from roughly 1 to 10 million T cells. TCRdb recomputed calls from the PCR reads with MiXCR, one row per CDR3 protein. The sample has over 250,000 distinct CDR3 sequences; 30% to 45% are singletons. This clonotype was seen ten or more times. Its antigen remains unknown. Study-wide findings and caveats: TRBV5-6, TRBV5-1 and TRBV20-1 belonged to a set of roughly 5 TRBV segments that were more frequent in patients than controls. Controls' normalized Chao1 diversity significantly exceeded that of multiple sclerosis patients.

The chain joins TRBV7-2 to TRBJ2-1; 13 bases fit TRBD2. Sample: blood. The TCR comes from a girl aged 10 to 17 with multiple sclerosis. The CDR3 coding sequence is TGTGCCAGCAGCTTAGCACTAGCGGGGGGGAATGAGCAGTTCTTC. Protein: CASSLALAGGNEQFF.